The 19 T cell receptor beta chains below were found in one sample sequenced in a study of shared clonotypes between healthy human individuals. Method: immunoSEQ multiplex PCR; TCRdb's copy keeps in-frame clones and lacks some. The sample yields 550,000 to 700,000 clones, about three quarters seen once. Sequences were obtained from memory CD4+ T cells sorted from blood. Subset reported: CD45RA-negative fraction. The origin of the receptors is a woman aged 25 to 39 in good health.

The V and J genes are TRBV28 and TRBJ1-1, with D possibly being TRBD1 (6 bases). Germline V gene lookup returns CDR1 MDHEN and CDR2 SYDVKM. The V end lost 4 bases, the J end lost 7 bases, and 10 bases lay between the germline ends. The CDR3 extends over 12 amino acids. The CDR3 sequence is CASSSQGLEAFF. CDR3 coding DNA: TGTGCCAGCAGTTCACAGGGTCTTGAAGCTTTCTTT.

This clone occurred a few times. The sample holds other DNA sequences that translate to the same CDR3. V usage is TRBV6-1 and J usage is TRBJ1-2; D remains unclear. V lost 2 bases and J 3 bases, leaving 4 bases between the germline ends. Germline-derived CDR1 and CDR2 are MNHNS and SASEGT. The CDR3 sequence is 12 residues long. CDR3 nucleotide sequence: TGTGCCAGCAGTGAACTGGACTATGGCTACACCTTC. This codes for CASSELDYGYTF.

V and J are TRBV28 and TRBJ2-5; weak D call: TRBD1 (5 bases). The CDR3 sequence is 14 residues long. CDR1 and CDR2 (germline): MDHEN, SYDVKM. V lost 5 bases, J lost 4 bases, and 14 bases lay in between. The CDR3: CASSPHQGRETQYF. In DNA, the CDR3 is TGTGCCAGCAGTCCGCATCAGGGAAGAGAGACCCAGTACTTC.

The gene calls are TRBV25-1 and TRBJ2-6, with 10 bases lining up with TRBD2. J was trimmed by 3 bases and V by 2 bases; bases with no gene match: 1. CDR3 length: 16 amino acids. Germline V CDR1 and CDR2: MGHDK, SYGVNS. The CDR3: CASSELAGVGANVLTF. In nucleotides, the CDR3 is TGTGCCAGCAGTGAACTAGCGGGAGTTGGGGCCAACGTCCTGACTTTC.

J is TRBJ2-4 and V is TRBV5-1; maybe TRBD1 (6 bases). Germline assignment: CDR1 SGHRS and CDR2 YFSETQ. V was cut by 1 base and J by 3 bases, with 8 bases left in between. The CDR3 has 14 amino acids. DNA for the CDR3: TGCGCCAGCAGCTTGACAGGGATCAAAAACATTCAGTACTTC. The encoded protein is CASSLTGIKNIQYF. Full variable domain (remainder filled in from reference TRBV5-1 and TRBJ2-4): KAGVTQTPRYLIKTRGQQVTLSCSPISGHRSVSWYQQTPGQGLQFLFEYFSETQRNKGNFPGRFSGRQFSNSRSEMNVSTLELGDSALYLCASSLTGIKNIQYFGAGTRLSVL.

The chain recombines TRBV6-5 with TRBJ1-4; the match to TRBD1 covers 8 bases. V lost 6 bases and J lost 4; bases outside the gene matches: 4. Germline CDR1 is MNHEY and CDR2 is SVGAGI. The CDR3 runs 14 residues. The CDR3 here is CASRKDRGNEKLFF. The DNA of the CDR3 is TGTGCCAGCAGGAAAGACAGGGGTAATGAAAAACTGTTTTTT.

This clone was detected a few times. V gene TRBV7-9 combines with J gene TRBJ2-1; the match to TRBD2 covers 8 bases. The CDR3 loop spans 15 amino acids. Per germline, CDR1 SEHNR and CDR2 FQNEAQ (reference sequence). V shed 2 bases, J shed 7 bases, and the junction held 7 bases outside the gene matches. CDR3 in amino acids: CASSLSGGRTNEQFF. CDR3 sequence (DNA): TGTGCCAGCAGCTTATCCGGCGGGAGGACAAATGAGCAGTTCTTC.

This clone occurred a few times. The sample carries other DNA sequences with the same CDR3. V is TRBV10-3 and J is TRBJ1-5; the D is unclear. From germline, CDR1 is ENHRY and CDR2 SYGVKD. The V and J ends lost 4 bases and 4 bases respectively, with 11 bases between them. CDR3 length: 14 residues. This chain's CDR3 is CAISGQESNQPQHF. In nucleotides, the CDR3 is TGTGCCATCAGTGGCCAGGAGAGTAATCAGCCCCAGCATTTT.

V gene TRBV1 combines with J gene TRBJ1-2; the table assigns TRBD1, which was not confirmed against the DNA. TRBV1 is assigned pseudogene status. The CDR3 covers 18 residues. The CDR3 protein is CTSSQDGQELSADYGYTF. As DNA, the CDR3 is TGCACCAGCAGCCAAGATGGACAGGAGCTCAGCGCCGACTATGGCTACACCTTC.

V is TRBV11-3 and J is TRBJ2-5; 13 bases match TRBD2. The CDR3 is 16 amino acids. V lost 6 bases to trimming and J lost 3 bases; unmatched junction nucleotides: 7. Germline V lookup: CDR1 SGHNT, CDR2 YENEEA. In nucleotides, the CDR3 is TGTGCCAGCAGTCGTGGACTAGCGGGGGTAAAAGAGACCCAGTACTTC. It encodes CASSRGLAGVKETQYF.

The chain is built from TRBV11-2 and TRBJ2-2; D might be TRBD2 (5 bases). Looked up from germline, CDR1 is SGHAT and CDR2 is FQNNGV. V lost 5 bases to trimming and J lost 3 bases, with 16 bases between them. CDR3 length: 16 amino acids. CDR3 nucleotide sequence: TGTGCCAGCAGCCCTGGTCGGGGAGTTGACACCGGGGAGCTGTTTTTT. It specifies CASSPGRGVDTGELFF.

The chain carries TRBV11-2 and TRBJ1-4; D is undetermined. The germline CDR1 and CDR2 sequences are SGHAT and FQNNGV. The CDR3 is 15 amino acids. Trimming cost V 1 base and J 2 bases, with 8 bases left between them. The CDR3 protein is CASSLVGGTNEKLFF. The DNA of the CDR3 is TGTGCCAGCAGCTTAGTGGGAGGGACTAATGAAAAACTGTTTTTT.

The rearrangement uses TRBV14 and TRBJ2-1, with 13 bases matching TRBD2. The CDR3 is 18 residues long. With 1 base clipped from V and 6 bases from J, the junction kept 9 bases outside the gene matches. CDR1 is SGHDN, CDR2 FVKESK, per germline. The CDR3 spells CASSQGLAGGRKSNEQFF. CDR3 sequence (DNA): TGTGCCAGCAGCCAAGGACTAGCGGGAGGCCGAAAGTCCAATGAGCAGTTCTTC.

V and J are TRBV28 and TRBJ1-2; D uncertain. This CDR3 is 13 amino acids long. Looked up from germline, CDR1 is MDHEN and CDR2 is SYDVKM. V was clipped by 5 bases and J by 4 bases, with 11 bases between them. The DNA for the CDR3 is TGTGCCAGCAGTATGCAGCGATTCTATGGCTACACCTTC. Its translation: CASSMQRFYGYTF.

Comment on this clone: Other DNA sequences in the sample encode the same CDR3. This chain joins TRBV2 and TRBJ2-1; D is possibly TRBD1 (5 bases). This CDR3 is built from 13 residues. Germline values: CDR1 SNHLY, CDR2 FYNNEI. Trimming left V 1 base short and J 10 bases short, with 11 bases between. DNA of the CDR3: TGTGCCAGCAGTGAAGAAGGGGTGGGGGAGCAGTTCTTC. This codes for CASSEEGVGEQFF. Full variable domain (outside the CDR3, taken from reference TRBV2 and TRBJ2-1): EPEVTQTPSHQVTQMGQEVILRCVPISNHLYFYWYRQILGQKVEFLVSFYNNEISEKSEIFDDQFSVERPDGSNFTLKIRSTKLEDSAMYFCASSEEGVGEQFFGPGTRLTVL.

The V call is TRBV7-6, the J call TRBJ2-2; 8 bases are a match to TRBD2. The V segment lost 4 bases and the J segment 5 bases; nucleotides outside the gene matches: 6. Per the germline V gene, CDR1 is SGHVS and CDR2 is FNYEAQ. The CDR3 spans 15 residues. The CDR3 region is CASSSAGDGTGELFF. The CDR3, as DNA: TGTGCCAGCAGCTCAGCGGGAGATGGGACCGGGGAGCTGTTTTTT.

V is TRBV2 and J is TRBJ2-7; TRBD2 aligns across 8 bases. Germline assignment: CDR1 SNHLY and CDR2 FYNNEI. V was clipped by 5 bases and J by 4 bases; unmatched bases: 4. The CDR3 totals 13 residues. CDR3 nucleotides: TGTGCCAGCAGTAAGGGACTAGTATACGAGCAGTACTTC. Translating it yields CASSKGLVYEQYF.

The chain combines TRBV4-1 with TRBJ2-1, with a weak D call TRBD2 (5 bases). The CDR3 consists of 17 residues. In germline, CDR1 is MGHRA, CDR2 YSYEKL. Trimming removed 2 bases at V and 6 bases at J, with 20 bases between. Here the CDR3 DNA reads TGCGCCAGCAGCCAACGTGTGTTGGGCGGGTTAGGCAATGAGCAGTTCTTC. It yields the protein CASSQRVLGGLGNEQFF.

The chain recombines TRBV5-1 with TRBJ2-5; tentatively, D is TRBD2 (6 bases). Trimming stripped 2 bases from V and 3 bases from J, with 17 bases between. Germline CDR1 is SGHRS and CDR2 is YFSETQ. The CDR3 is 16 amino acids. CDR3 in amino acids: CASSLNGMAGKETQYF. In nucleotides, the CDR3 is TGCGCCAGCAGCTTAAATGGTATGGCGGGGAAAGAGACCCAGTACTTC.